The source of this T cell receptor beta chain is a study of a mutant IDH1 vaccine in newly diagnosed glioma. Clones were sequenced by immunoSEQ multiplex PCR, and TCRdb holds only the in-frame ones, with some missing. The sample has 98,000 or so clones, roughly 89% seen once; the top ten hold less than 0.65%. Noted time point: baseline, week 1 (first vaccination visit). The treatment denotes: pre-vaccination baseline after standard-of-care therapy. J gave up 1 base and V 2 bases, and 3 bases lay outside the gene matches. The length of the CDR3 is 16 residues. Germline CDR1 SGHAT, CDR2 FQNNGV. The V gene is TRBV11-2, the J gene TRBJ2-3, with 10 positions matching TRBD2. The source is a woman aged 50 to 60 with glioma. The sequencing here drew on PBMCs, taken from a glioma patient treated with radiotherapy, temozolomide or both. The CDR3 sequence: CASSLQLAGRTDTQYF. The DNA of the CDR3 is TGTGCCAGCAGCTTACAACTAGCGGGACGCACAGATACGCAGTATTTT.